This record covers a single T cell receptor (beta chain). Its antigen is currently unknown. CD8+ and CD4+ T cells from blood underwent TCR beta sequencing, which was carried out in a high-throughput format. The data derive from a study of CD8 T cells in Susac syndrome. With random hexamers, reverse transcription was performed on roughly 0.5 to 1 ug of RNA. Across 54 Vbeta and 13 Jbeta, immunoSEQ multiplex PCR amplified TCR beta CDR3. A single record per CDR3 protein comes from TCRdb applying MiXCR to the immunoSEQ multiplex PCR reads. The sample has roughly 120,000 distinct CDR3 sequences; 93% are singletons. Germline CDR1 and CDR2: MNHEY and SMNVEV (reference sequence). Trimming took off 5 bases at V and 1 base at J, with 8 bases between the two ends. This CDR3 has 14 amino acids. The study, taken as a whole, reports: The authors acknowledged that their TCR sequencing and HLA analysis involved a relatively small number of individuals.

The source is a human donor with multiple sclerosis. The sequenced sample was CD4+ T cells from PBMCs. This chain connects TRBV27 to TRBJ2-2; maybe TRBD1 (5 bases). CDR3 DNA: TGTGCCAGCAGTATGGGGCGGAACACCGGGGAGCTGTTTTTT. It codes for CASSMGRNTGELFF.